This TCR beta chain comes out of a study of blood T cell repertoires in COVID-19. For the study at large: Whether acute or convalescent, the COVID-19 samples came from the United States, Italy and Spain.

Source study methods: Estimated nucleated cell counts came from reference gene primer amplification. Method: immunoSEQ multiplex PCR; TCRdb's copy keeps in-frame clones and lacks some. From that table come the V and J calls and clone size; the DNA was used to work out D and trimming. The data contain 100,000 or so clones, under 90% of them singletons. The source is a man older than 75 with acute or convalescent COVID-19. The specimen sequenced was peripheral blood.

DNA for the CDR3: TGTGCCAGCACCCCCATCGTGGGGCAGGGGGCGTTTGGCTACACCTTC. This translates into CASTPIVGQGAFGYTF. The rearrangement links TRBV7-9 to TRBJ1-2, with 8 bases that match TRBD1. V trimming: 7 bases; J trimming: 7 bases; junction bases outside the gene matches: 17. Germline lookup yields CDR1 SEHNR and CDR2 FQNEAQ (reference sequence). The length of the CDR3 is 16 residues.